This TCR beta chain came from a study of T cell repertoires in cytomegalovirus infection. The CDR3 runs 13 residues. The trim removed 5 bases at V and 7 bases at J, leaving 3 bases unmatched. Germline V gene data show CDR1 as SEHNR and CDR2 as FQNEAQ (reference sequence). A remark on this clonotype: Its antigen is currently unknown.

Study observations and caveats: HLA-C-restricted TCR beta clonotypes specific for CMV led the ex vivo response.

TCRdb re-analysed the reads in MiXCR, keeping a single row per CDR3 protein. The sample consists of some 280,000 distinct CDR3 sequences, approximately 14% of them appearing once. This chain links TRBV7-9 with TRBJ2-1; 9 bases agree with TRBD2. Source material: PBMCs. The origin of this receptor is a human donor in good health (CMV status not recorded). Some clones in this sample may be carry-over from other donors' samples. CDR3 loop: CASSQSGGNEQFF. In DNA form, the CDR3 reads TGTGCCAGCAGCCAGAGCGGGGGGAATGAGCAGTTCTTC.